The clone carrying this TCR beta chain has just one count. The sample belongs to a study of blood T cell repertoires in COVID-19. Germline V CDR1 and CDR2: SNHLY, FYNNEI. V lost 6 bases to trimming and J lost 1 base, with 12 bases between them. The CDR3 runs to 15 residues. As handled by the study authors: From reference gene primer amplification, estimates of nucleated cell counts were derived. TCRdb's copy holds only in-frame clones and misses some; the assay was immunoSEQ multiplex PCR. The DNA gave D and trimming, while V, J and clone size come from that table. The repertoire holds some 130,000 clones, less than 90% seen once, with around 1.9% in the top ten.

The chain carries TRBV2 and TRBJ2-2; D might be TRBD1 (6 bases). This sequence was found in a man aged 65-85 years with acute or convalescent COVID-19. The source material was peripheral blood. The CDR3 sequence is CASRAGVGNTGELFF. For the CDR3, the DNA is TGTGCCAGCAGAGCAGGGGTTGGGAACACCGGGGAGCTGTTTTTT.